These T cell receptor beta chains were read from a single sample in a study of early T cells in non-severe SARS-CoV-2 infection. TCRdb reprocessed the 5' RACE reads via MiXCR and lists one record per CDR3 protein. There are over 75,000 distinct CDR3 sequences in the sample; more than 12% occur only once, and 5.5% lies in the top ten. Specimen: whole blood. The source of these receptors is an adult who was a healthcare worker with PCR-confirmed SARS-CoV-2 infection or an uninfected control (not recorded which). Both conserved end residues are trimmed from each CDR3. Size is stated for part of the rows, as once, few or many counts, or as a class when the clone is expanded.

V	J	size	CDR3
TRBV4-1	TRBJ1-4	.	ASSQLTATNEKLF
TRBV18	TRBJ2-1	few	ASSPQGYEQF
TRBV11-2	TRBJ2-1	few	ASSSVVEAGNEQF
TRBV30	TRBJ2-5	few	AWRPNQETQY
TRBV14	TRBJ2-3	.	ASSQEGIGDTQY
TRBV29-1	TRBJ2-5	few	SVSPGRETQY
TRBV5-6	TRBJ2-7	.	ASSLGDPTGYEQY
TRBV7-9	TRBJ2-7	few	ASSSRKENGLEQY
TRBV7-3	TRBJ2-2	few	ASSSGLGTGELF
TRBV7-9	TRBJ2-7	few	ASSRGEGAIYEQY
TRBV20-1	TRBJ1-2	.	SASAYRGRYGYT
TRBV9	TRBJ1-3	many	ASSSTGSTIY
TRBV20-1	TRBJ2-3	few	SAGDLAGVDTQY
TRBV5-1	TRBJ1-1	.	ASSLGWGDTEAF
TRBV5-6	TRBJ2-1	few	ATSRRGSYNEQF
TRBV27	TRBJ2-3	few	ASSLQLPTDTQY
TRBV12-3/TRBV12-4	TRBJ2-1	few	ASSWVYHEQF
TRBV7-2	TRBJ2-3	few	ASGGLVADTQY
TRBV28	TRBJ2-1	few	ASSPLHNEQF
TRBV5-6	TRBJ1-2	.	ASSGGSYGYT
TRBV28	TRBJ2-7	few	ASSLWKSTSGAQYEQY
TRBV28	TRBJ1-1	.	ASRNTVNTEAF
TRBV5-6	TRBJ2-7	many	ASSLAPGTFYEQY
TRBV7-9	TRBJ2-7	.	ASSLLGVGSYEQY
TRBV7-9	TRBJ2-7	once	ASSLTTYEQY
TRBV24-1	TRBJ1-5	few	ATSDLRGGNQPQH
TRBV7-9	TRBJ2-7	.	ASSWDRASYEQY